Below, 21 T cell receptor beta chains from the same sample are listed, as sequenced in a study of T cells after yellow fever vaccination. TCRdb re-derived calls from the 5' RACE reads in MiXCR, one entry per CDR3 protein. This sample has approximately 250,000 distinct CDR3 sequences, with about 5.2% found just once. The sequencing here drew on CD4+ T cells sorted from PBMCs, taken on the day of the yellow fever booster vaccination. The receptors come from a young man who received the YFV17D yellow fever vaccine.

This clonotype was seen more than once but under ten times. The chain employs TRBV6-5 and TRBJ1-1; TRBD1 agrees at 7 bases. Germline V gene lookup returns CDR1 MNHEY and CDR2 SVGAGI. This CDR3 region has 15 residues. Unmatched junction bases numbered 6, after V lost 5 bases and J lost 0 bases. Here the CDR3 DNA reads TGTGCCAGCAGTGCGCCGGGACAGTTGAACACTGAAGCTTTCTTT. Translating gives CASSAPGQLNTEAFF.

This clonotype was found many times. The chain couples TRBV4-2 to TRBJ2-2; D gene uncertain. Per the germline V gene, CDR1 is LGHNA and CDR2 is YNFKEQ. V shed 4 bases and J shed 0 bases, with 9 bases lying between them. The CDR3 is 15 amino acids. In DNA form, the CDR3 reads TGTGCCAGCAGCCTTCGACACACGAACACCGGGGAGCTGTTTTTT. Encoded protein: CASSLRHTNTGELFF.

The table lists this clonotype with many counts. V is TRBV7-9 and J is TRBJ2-3; TRBD2 matches 9 bases. CDR1 is SEHNR, CDR2 FQNEAQ, per germline (reference sequence). V gave up 5 bases and J gave up 7 bases; unmatched junction bases: 10. This CDR3 is built from 15 residues. CDR3 in amino acids: CASSLLGTSIHTQYF. The CDR3 nucleotides are TGTGCCAGCAGCCTCCTCGGGACTAGCATACATACGCAGTATTTT.

The J gene is TRBJ1-5, the V gene TRBV19, with 8 bases matching TRBD1. There are 13 residues in the CDR3. CDR1 is LNHDA and CDR2 is SQIVND in the germline V gene (reference sequence). The trim removed 10 bases at V and 3 bases at J, leaving 5 bases unmatched. CDR3 loop: CATDRGINQPQHF. The CDR3 DNA reads as TGTGCCACAGACAGGGGCATCAATCAGCCCCAGCATTTT. Full variable domain (remainder filled in from reference TRBV19 and TRBJ1-5): DGGITQSPKYLFRKEGQNVTLSCEQNLNHDAMYWYRQDPGQGLRLIYYSQIVNDFQKGDIAEGYSVSREKKESFPLTVTSAQKNPTAFYLCATDRGINQPQHFGDGTRLSIL.

This clonotype was recorded a few times. CDR3 nucleotides: TGTGCCAGCAGTCCCCTAGCGGGGGGGCCTACATACAATGAGCAGTTCTTC. Residues: CASSPLAGGPTYNEQFF. The V gene is TRBV6-2 or TRBV6-3, the J gene TRBJ2-1; 12 bases line up with TRBD2. Germline V CDR1 and CDR2: MNHEY, SVGEGT. The CDR3 length is 17 residues. V lost 5 bases, J lost 4 bases, and 9 bases stayed unmatched.

The rearrangement links TRBV7-2 to TRBJ2-5, with D possibly matching TRBD2 (5 bases). V was pared by 2 bases and J by 4 bases, with 14 bases between. Germline CDR1 reads SGHTA; CDR2 reads FQGNSA. The CDR3 totals 15 residues. In DNA form, the CDR3 reads TGTGCCAGCAGCTTATCCCGGACTCCTGGAGAGACCCAGTACTTC. Protein product: CASSLSRTPGETQYF.

This clonotype was counted between two and nine times. This rearrangement joins TRBV1 to TRBJ2-5. TRBV1 is shown as a pseudogene. The CDR3 contains 14 residues. As DNA, the CDR3 is TGCACCAGCAGCCTTAAAGGGTACCAAGAGACCCAGTACTTC. The encoded protein is CTSSLKGYQETQYF.

This clonotype has a handful of counts. The V and J genes are TRBV29-1 and TRBJ2-5, with 7 bases identical to TRBD2. This CDR3 region has 15 residues. Germline CDR1 reads SQVTM; CDR2 reads ANQGSEA. The ends lost 7 bases at V and 5 bases at J; junction bases unmatched: 16. The DNA for the CDR3 is TGCAGCGCCGGAGCGGGGAGTACTGGCTGGGAGACCCAGTACTTC. It codes for CSAGAGSTGWETQYF.

This clonotype was counted a few times. This chain uses TRBV11-2 with TRBJ2-2; D is unclear. Trimming took off 1 base at V and 4 bases at J, with 4 bases between the two ends. CDR3 size: 13 residues. Germline assignment: CDR1 SGHAT and CDR2 FQNNGV. DNA of the CDR3: TGTGCCAGCAGCTTAGCGCTCACCGGGGAGCTGTTTTTT. Its protein product is CASSLALTGELFF.

The chain has TRBV7-2 and TRBJ2-1; 10 nucleotides agree with TRBD2. The V and J ends lost 5 bases and 7 bases, in that order; junction bases with no gene match: 2. The CDR3 has 13 amino acids. The germline V gene encodes CDR1 SGHTA and CDR2 FQGNSA. Written as DNA, the CDR3 is TGTGCCAGCAGCCGGACTAGCGGAAATGAGCAGTTCTTC. This codes for CASSRTSGNEQFF.

This clonotype showed up many times. This chain uses TRBV5-1 with TRBJ2-3; TRBD2 matches 8 bases. CDR1 is SGHRS and CDR2 is YFSETQ in the germline V gene. With V trimmed by 5 bases and J by 4 bases, 9 bases remained unmatched. This CDR3 contains 15 residues. CDR3 DNA sequence: TGCGCCAGCAGAGGGCCGGGACTAGGGCCAGATACGCAGTATTTT. Protein product: CASRGPGLGPDTQYF.

This clonotype was observed a few times. This chain joins TRBV5-1 and TRBJ2-7; 9 nucleotides match TRBD1. Germline V gives CDR1 SGHRS, CDR2 YFSETQ. V lost 4 bases to trimming and J lost 5 bases; unmatched junction nucleotides: 7. The CDR3 has 14 amino acids. In DNA, the CDR3 is TGCGCCAGCAGCCGGGGACAGGGAGTAGACGAGCAGTACTTC. Translated: CASSRGQGVDEQYF.

The chain links TRBV27 to TRBJ2-1, with a weak D call TRBD1 (6 bases). Germline V lookup: CDR1 MNHEY, CDR2 SMNVEV (reference sequence). V was shortened by 3 bases and J by 4 bases, with 16 bases between the two germline ends. CDR3 size: 16 residues. Here the CDR3 DNA reads TGTGCCAGCAGTTTTCTCCAGGGGTCTGCTTACAATGAGCAGTTCTTC. Translating it yields CASSFLQGSAYNEQFF.

This sequence joins TRBV10-3 and TRBJ2-1; 7 positions agree with TRBD1. The CDR3 has 14 amino acids. After removal of 8 bases from V and 4 bases from J, the junction contained 8 bases not matched to a gene. Per germline, CDR1 ENHRY and CDR2 SYGVKD. The CDR3 is CAIEIAGGYNEQFF. The CDR3 DNA reads TGTGCCATCGAAATTGCAGGGGGATACAATGAGCAGTTCTTC.

This clonotype appeared many times. CDR3 protein: CAISPGLAVMGETQYF. CDR3 coding DNA: TGTGCCATCAGTCCGGGACTAGCAGTAATGGGCGAGACCCAGTACTTC. The genes are TRBV10-3 and TRBJ2-5, with 9 positions matching TRBD2. The trim removed 5 bases at V and 5 bases at J, leaving 12 bases unmatched. CDR3 size: 16 residues. Germline CDR1 is ENHRY and CDR2 is SYGVKD.

The chain uses TRBV28 and TRBJ1-1, with 12 positions matching TRBD1. CDR1 is MDHEN, CDR2 SYDVKM, per germline. J lost 5 bases, V lost 3 bases, and 7 bases had no gene match. The CDR3 consists of 16 residues. CDR3 sequence (DNA): TGTGCCAGCAGTTTTGCCGGGACAGGGGGCGATACTGAAGCTTTCTTT. Residues: CASSFAGTGGDTEAFF.

The rearrangement links TRBV7-6 to TRBJ1-5; D gene uncertain. Trimming cost V 5 bases and J 4 bases, with 6 bases left between them. Germline CDR1 SGHVS, CDR2 FNYEAQ. CDR3 size: 12 residues. The CDR3 nucleotides are TGTGCCAGCAGCCAACAAAATCAGCCCCAGCATTTT. As protein: CASSQQNQPQHF.

This clonotype was recorded many times. The chain has TRBV5-1 and TRBJ2-5; D remains ambiguous. CDR1 is SGHRS and CDR2 is YFSETQ in the germline V gene. Trimming left V 5 bases short and J 5 bases short, with 16 bases between. This CDR3 has 14 amino acids. The CDR3 region is CASSERLVSETQYF. CDR3 bases: TGCGCCAGCAGTGAACGTCTAGTCAGCGAGACCCAGTACTTC.

This clonotype was seen a few times. The chain recombines TRBV6-5 with TRBJ1-1; 8 positions match TRBD1. V was clipped by 6 bases and J by 1 base; unmatched bases: 4. The germline V gene has CDR1 MNHEY and CDR2 SVGAGI. This CDR3 has 14 residues. The CDR3 here is CASRRTGPNTEAFF. The CDR3 nucleotides read TGTGCCAGCAGGAGGACAGGGCCGAACACTGAAGCTTTCTTT.

This chain links TRBV7-6 with TRBJ2-7; TRBD1 aligns across 7 bases. The CDR3 length is 13 residues. Germline CDR1 SGHVS, CDR2 FNYEAQ. Here the CDR3 reads CGCSWDSGYEQYF. CDR3 DNA: TGTGGCTGCAGTTGGGACAGTGGCTACGAGCAGTACTTC.

V gene TRBV7-2 combines with J gene TRBJ2-1, with 7 nucleotides matching TRBD2. Per germline, CDR1 SGHTA and CDR2 FQGNSA. With 2 bases clipped from V and 8 bases from J, the junction kept 6 bases outside the gene matches. The CDR3 sequence is 14 residues long. CDR3 coding DNA: TGTGCCAGCAGCTTACGTCTAGCGGACTATGAGCAGTTCTTC. It specifies CASSLRLADYEQFF.